This passage covers 18 T cell receptor beta chains from one sample sequenced in a study of beta chain features in type 1 diabetes. Study results and caveats: Patients with Type 1 diabetes showed moderately but significantly shorter TCRB CDR3s in all four CD4+ subsets.

The investigators reverse transcribed all of the isolated RNA, so they sequenced expressed TCRB transcripts. Only in-frame clones appear in the TCRdb table, and some are missing; sequencing was by immunoSEQ multiplex PCR. The sample lists 630,000 or so clones; 11% to 15% were seen once. Antigens for these TCRs are unknown. The sequenced sample was naive CD4+ T cells from blood. These receptors all come from a man aged 18 to 30 with type 1 diabetes.

In its sample, this clone was seen a few times. As DNA, the CDR3 is TGTGCCAGCAGCCTTCTAAACCCTCAGGGGGCCTCCTACGAGCAGTACTTC. Protein product: CASSLLNPQGASYEQYF. The chain recombines TRBV28 with TRBJ2-7; 8 positions agree with TRBD1. Per the germline V gene, CDR1 is MDHEN and CDR2 is SYDVKM. V was clipped by 6 bases and J by 0 bases; unmatched bases: 13. The CDR3 loop spans 17 amino acids.

V is TRBV7-9 and J is TRBJ2-3; 11 bases map to TRBD1. Germline CDR1 is SEHNR and CDR2 is FQNEAQ (reference sequence). This CDR3 contains 15 residues. V gave up 5 bases and J gave up 3 bases; unmatched junction bases: 4. The CDR3 DNA follows: TGTGCCAGCAGCGACGGACAGGGGGCGACAGATACGCAGTATTTT. Encoded protein: CASSDGQGATDTQYF.

This clone was seen a handful of times. This rearrangement joins TRBV30 to TRBJ2-7; D assignment may be TRBD1 or TRBD2 (5 bases each). Germline-derived CDR1 and CDR2 are GTSNPN and SVGIG (reference sequence). Trimming stripped 7 bases from V and 0 bases from J, with 16 bases between. This CDR3 has 14 amino acids. CDR3 nucleotides: TGTGCCTCCTCCCGGGGCGGGTACTCCTACGAGCAGTACTTC. Its protein is CASSRGGYSYEQYF.

The chain is built from TRBV4-3 and TRBJ1-1, with TRBD1 as a possible D gene (5 bases). Trimming took off 1 base at V and 5 bases at J, with 20 bases between the two ends. Germline V gene data show CDR1 as LGHNA and CDR2 as YSLEER. The CDR3 is made up of 17 amino acids. The CDR3: CASSQGAGEGLRTEAFF. CDR3 nucleotides: TGCGCCAGCAGCCAAGGGGCAGGCGAGGGGTTGAGGACTGAAGCTTTCTTT.

The gene calls are TRBV28 and TRBJ1-5; 7 bases match TRBD1. Germline loops: CDR1 MDHEN, CDR2 SYDVKM. V shed 6 bases and J 4 bases; nucleotides not matched to a gene: 9. The CDR3 has 15 residues. CDR3 loop: CASRSGAGGNQPQHF. The CDR3 nucleotides read TGTGCCAGCAGATCTGGGGCAGGGGGAAATCAGCCCCAGCATTTT.

The chain couples TRBV30 to TRBJ1-4, with no clear D. Germline V CDR1 and CDR2: GTSNPN, SVGIG (reference sequence). V lost 3 bases and J 7 bases, leaving 15 bases between the germline ends. The CDR3 is made up of 14 amino acids. DNA of the CDR3: TGTGCCTGGAGCGGAAGGGATACGGGTGAAAAACTGTTTTTT. Translation gives CAWSGRDTGEKLFF.

This clone has just a few counts. The chain couples TRBV30 to TRBJ2-3; D possibly corresponds to TRBD1 (6 bases). The CDR3 spans 15 residues. The V gene lost 0 bases and the J gene lost 0 bases, with 10 bases spanning the gap. Germline assignment: CDR1 GTSNPN and CDR2 SVGIG (reference sequence). The CDR3 spells CAWSVGGLSTDTQYF. The CDR3 DNA is TGTGCCTGGAGTGTAGGGGGTCTTAGCACAGATACGCAGTATTTT.

This rearrangement joins TRBV7-2 to TRBJ2-1; D is undetermined. CDR1 is SGHTA and CDR2 is FQGNSA in the germline V gene. This CDR3 comprises 14 residues. V gave up 1 base and J gave up 3 bases, with 7 bases separating them. The CDR3 is CASSLVGIYNEQFF. DNA of the CDR3: TGTGCCAGCAGCTTAGTCGGCATCTACAATGAGCAGTTCTTC.

In this sample, this clone turned up a few times. The V gene is TRBV29-1, the J gene TRBJ2-7; TRBD1 agrees at 8 bases. CDR1 is SQVTM, CDR2 ANQGSEA, per germline. CDR3 length: 14 residues. The V gene end was trimmed by 6 bases and the J gene end by 1 base; junction bases not matched to a gene: 8. CDR3 nucleotide sequence: TGCAGCGTCGAGGTGGACAGGGCATCCTACGAGCAGTACTTC. Protein sequence: CSVEVDRASYEQYF.

This chain links TRBV28 with TRBJ2-5; D may match TRBD1 or TRBD2 (6 bases each). The V and J ends lost 7 bases and 5 bases respectively, with 17 bases between them. Germline CDR1 and CDR2: MDHEN and SYDVKM. This CDR3 comprises 14 residues. The CDR3 bases are TGTGCCAGCACGATAAGGGGGGTCCGGGAGACCCAGTACTTC. Residues: CASTIRGVRETQYF.

There are a few counts of this clone. This chain uses TRBV28 with TRBJ2-7, with TRBD1 as a possible D gene (6 bases). Trimming removed 3 bases at V and 4 bases at J, with 16 bases between. Germline V gives CDR1 MDHEN, CDR2 SYDVKM. This CDR3 region has 15 residues. The CDR3 sequence: CASSFPTTGNYEQYF. The CDR3 DNA reads as TGTGCCAGCAGTTTCCCGACGACAGGAAATTACGAGCAGTACTTC.

In its sample, this clone was seen a few times. CDR3 nucleotides: TGTGCCAGCAACAAAAACAGGGGTAACTACGAGCAGTACTTC. Amino acids: CASNKNRGNYEQYF. The chain links TRBV11-2 to TRBJ2-7; 7 nucleotides match TRBD1. The CDR3 extends over 14 amino acids. The V gene's germline CDR1 is SGHAT and CDR2 FQNNGV. J was trimmed by 3 bases and V by 7 bases; bases with no gene match: 9.

This clone was counted only a few times. The chain links TRBV7-9 to TRBJ1-4; no clear D. The CDR3 extends over 15 amino acids. Germline assignment: CDR1 SEHNR and CDR2 FQNEAQ (reference sequence). With 7 bases removed from V and 6 bases from J, the gap between germline ends came to 18 bases. As DNA, the CDR3 is TGTGCCAGCACCACCGGCGCGGGCCGGGATGAAAAACTGTTTTTT. Amino acid sequence: CASTTGAGRDEKLFF.

This chain connects TRBV12-5 to TRBJ1-1; TRBD1 might be the D (6 bases). V was pared by 1 base and J by 7 bases, with 10 bases between. The CDR3 extends over 13 amino acids. Germline V CDR1 and CDR2: LGHNT, FRNRAP. The CDR3 reads CASGLAGQFEAFF. CDR3 DNA sequence: TGTGCTAGTGGTTTGGCTGGACAGTTTGAAGCTTTCTTT. The full variable domain, its missing parts supplied by reference TRBV12-5 and TRBJ1-1, is DARVTQTPRHKVTEMGQEVTMRCQPILGHNTVFWYRQTMMQGLELLAYFRNRAPLDDSGMPKDRFSAEMPDATLATLKIQPSEPRDSAVYFCASGLAGQFEAFFGQGTRLTVV.

This clone was seen a handful of times. V and J are TRBV5-6 and TRBJ1-1, with D tentatively TRBD1 (6 bases). Trimming cost V 3 bases and J 8 bases, with 14 bases left between them. Germline-derived CDR1 and CDR2 are SGHDT and YYEEEE. The CDR3 runs to 13 residues. In nucleotides, the CDR3 is TGTGCCAGCAGCTCAAGACAGGCCCCCGAAGCTTTCTTT. Its protein product is CASSSRQAPEAFF.

On this clone: One end of the junction fails to match germline, which may point to a read error. J is TRBJ1-2 and V is TRBV4-1; possibly TRBD1 for D (5 bases). The V gene's germline CDR1 is MGHRA and CDR2 YSYEKL. The CDR3 contains 14 residues. This CDR3 is CASSQGRAYYGYTF. The CDR3 nucleotides are TGCGCCAGCAGTCAAGGCAGGGCTTACTATGGCTACACCTTC.

This sequence joins TRBV4-1 and TRBJ1-2; D call uncertain. The CDR3 length is 14 residues. The V gene's germline CDR1 is MGHRA and CDR2 YSYEKL. V shed 1 base and J shed 4 bases, with 10 bases lying between them. CDR3 DNA sequence: TGCGCCAGCAGCCAAGGGGTAACGGTCTATGGCTACACCTTC. It specifies CASSQGVTVYGYTF.

This clone was observed a handful of times. The chain has TRBV30 and TRBJ2-1; TRBD2 might be the D (6 bases). V was shortened by 3 bases and J by 0 bases, with 12 bases between the two germline ends. Germline V gene lookup returns CDR1 GTSNPN and CDR2 SVGIG (reference sequence). The CDR3 has 15 residues. The CDR3 coding sequence is TGTGCCTGGAGCCTAGCGACCGCCTCCTACAATGAGCAGTTCTTC. Amino acids: CAWSLATASYNEQFF.